A selection of T cell receptor beta chains follows, all from one sample in a study of beta chain features in type 1 diabetes. The protocol was immunoSEQ multiplex PCR, while the TCRdb copy is restricted to in-frame clones and leaves out a portion. The sample carries 160,000 or so clones, roughly 9% recorded once. Input material: central memory CD4+ T cells from blood. These receptors originate from a woman in her twenties or thirties with type 1 diabetes. The CDR3 runs from the conserved cysteine through the conserved F or W. D genes are given only for firm matches. Some rows have no size entry. The others give once, few or many, or a class for an expanded clone.

CDR3nt: TGCGCCAGCAGCTTGCCCCCCGCGGGGTCGGACACTGAAGCTTTCTTT
CDR3aa: CASSLPPAGSDTEAFF
v_gene: TRBV5-1
abundance: few
j_gene: TRBJ1-1
d_gene: NA

CDR3nt: TGTGCCAGCAGTCCCCGACAAGCCTACGAGCAGTACTTC
CDR3aa: CASSPRQAYEQYF
v_gene: TRBV28
abundance: few
j_gene: TRBJ2-7
d_gene: NA

CDR3nt: TGCGCCAGCAGCCCAGGACAGGGTGAACAGCCCCAGCATTTT
CDR3aa: CASSPGQGEQPQHF
v_gene: TRBV5-1
abundance: NA
j_gene: TRBJ1-5
d_gene: TRBD1

CDR3nt: TGTGCCAGCAGGGAGGGACTCCATTCCTACAATGAGCAGTTCTTC
CDR3aa: CASREGLHSYNEQFF
v_gene: TRBV7-8
abundance: few
j_gene: TRBJ2-1
d_gene: NA

CDR3nt: TGTGCCAGCAGTCCTACCCGAGGACTAGCGGATAAAGAGACCCAGTACTTC
CDR3aa: CASSPTRGLADKETQYF
v_gene: TRBV28
abundance: few
j_gene: TRBJ2-5
d_gene: TRBD2

CDR3nt: TGTGCCAGCAGCTTGGATGGCGGGGTGACAGATACGCAGTATTTT
CDR3aa: CASSLDGGVTDTQYF
v_gene: TRBV5-4
abundance: few
j_gene: TRBJ2-3
d_gene: NA

CDR3nt: TGTGCCAGCAGCCCCGGTAGGGGGCGAGGGGGCTACACCTTC
CDR3aa: CASSPGRGRGGYTF
v_gene: TRBV7-9
abundance: NA
j_gene: TRBJ1-2
d_gene: TRBD1

CDR3nt: TGTGCCAGCAGCACCTCGGGGGATACGCAGTATTTT
CDR3aa: CASSTSGDTQYF
v_gene: TRBV25-1
abundance: many
j_gene: TRBJ2-3
d_gene: NA

CDR3nt: TGTGCCAGCAGCTCAGGGCCCAGCGGGGAGACCCAGTACTTC
CDR3aa: CASSSGPSGETQYF
v_gene: TRBV7-3
abundance: NA
j_gene: TRBJ2-5
d_gene: NA

CDR3nt: TGTGCCAGCGTGGGACAGACCAACGTCCTGACTTTC
CDR3aa: CASVGQTNVLTF
v_gene: TRBV2
abundance: few
j_gene: TRBJ2-6
d_gene: TRBD1

CDR3nt: TGTGCCAGCAGCTTAGTGGGTCAGGTCAATCAGCCCCAGCATTTT
CDR3aa: CASSLVGQVNQPQHF
v_gene: TRBV7-2
abundance: NA
j_gene: TRBJ1-5
d_gene: NA

CDR3nt: TGTGCCAGCAGCGTCGGTGGGGGGATTAACACCGGGGAGCTGTTTTTT
CDR3aa: CASSVGGGINTGELFF
v_gene: TRBV9
abundance: NA
j_gene: TRBJ2-2
d_gene: NA

CDR3nt: TGTGCCAGCAGTCGGGGGACCTACGAGCAGTACTTC
CDR3aa: CASSRGTYEQYF
v_gene: TRBV6-5
abundance: NA
j_gene: TRBJ2-7
d_gene: NA

CDR3nt: TGTGCCACCAGGGGTCGCGTCGGGGAGACCCAGTACTTC
CDR3aa: CATRGRVGETQYF
v_gene: TRBV7-2
abundance: few
j_gene: TRBJ2-5
d_gene: NA

CDR3nt: TGTGCCAGCTCGCCGGGACAGGCTAACTATGGCTACACCTTC
CDR3aa: CASSPGQANYGYTF
v_gene: TRBV18
abundance: few
j_gene: TRBJ1-2
d_gene: TRBD1

CDR3nt: TGTGCCAGCAGCTTGTATGGGACAGACTACGAGCAGTACTTC
CDR3aa: CASSLYGTDYEQYF
v_gene: TRBV5-8
abundance: NA
j_gene: TRBJ2-7
d_gene: TRBD1

CDR3nt: TGTGCCAGCAGTCCTGCCGGGACAGAGAATCAGCCCCAGCATTTT
CDR3aa: CASSPAGTENQPQHF
v_gene: TRBV25-1
abundance: few
j_gene: TRBJ1-5
d_gene: TRBD1

CDR3nt: TGTGCCAGCAAGACAGATGGGGACGAGCAGTACTTC
CDR3aa: CASKTDGDEQYF
v_gene: TRBV6-1
abundance: NA
j_gene: TRBJ2-7
d_gene: NA

CDR3nt: TGTGCCAGCAGCCGGGACAGCTCTGGGGCCAACGTCCTGACTTTC
CDR3aa: CASSRDSSGANVLTF
v_gene: TRBV28
abundance: NA
j_gene: TRBJ2-6
d_gene: TRBD1

CDR3nt: TGTGCCAGCAGCCAGACAGGGTACAATGAGCAGTTCTTC
CDR3aa: CASSQTGYNEQFF
v_gene: TRBV11-2
abundance: NA
j_gene: TRBJ2-1
d_gene: TRBD1

CDR3nt: TGTGCCAGCAGCTCTTCCCCTCACGGTACGCAGTATTTT
CDR3aa: CASSSSPHGTQYF
v_gene: TRBV7-9
abundance: NA
j_gene: TRBJ2-3
d_gene: NA

CDR3nt: TGTGCCAGCAGCACCGGGACTAGCGAGACCCAGTACTTC
CDR3aa: CASSTGTSETQYF
v_gene: TRBV9
abundance: NA
j_gene: TRBJ2-5
d_gene: TRBD2

CDR3nt: TGTGCCAGCAGCATCTACAGGGGCGCCTACAATGAGCAGTTCTTC
CDR3aa: CASSIYRGAYNEQFF
v_gene: TRBV7-2
abundance: NA
j_gene: TRBJ2-1
d_gene: TRBD1

CDR3nt: TGTGCCAGCAGCTTAGGAGCGGGGGACGAGCAGTACTTC
CDR3aa: CASSLGAGDEQYF
v_gene: TRBV7-2
abundance: NA
j_gene: TRBJ2-7
d_gene: TRBD2

CDR3nt: TGTGCCAGCAGCCCGCTACAGGGGACGTCAGATACGCAGTATTTT
CDR3aa: CASSPLQGTSDTQYF
v_gene: TRBV14
abundance: NA
j_gene: TRBJ2-3
d_gene: TRBD1

CDR3nt: TGTGCCAGCTCACCACGGGACAGGAACACTGAAGCTTTCTTT
CDR3aa: CASSPRDRNTEAFF
v_gene: TRBV18
abundance: NA
j_gene: TRBJ1-1
d_gene: TRBD1

CDR3nt: TGCGCCAGCAGCCCAGCAGGGATCCAAGAGACCCAGTACTTC
CDR3aa: CASSPAGIQETQYF
v_gene: TRBV5-1
abundance: NA
j_gene: TRBJ2-5
d_gene: NA

CDR3nt: TGTGCCAGCAACGGGGCGGGAGGTCTCGAGCAGTACTTC
CDR3aa: CASNGAGGLEQYF
v_gene: TRBV2
abundance: few
j_gene: TRBJ2-7
d_gene: TRBD2